A selection of T cell receptor beta chains follows, all from one sample in a study of T-cell reconstitution after alpha-beta-depleted transplantation in children. TCRdb re-called the PCR reads with MiXCR, one entry per CDR3 protein. The sample holds about 78,000 distinct CDR3 sequences, 13% to 15% seen once. Sequencing used PBMCs, mostly from graft donor cells, obtained 180 days after TCRalphabeta/CD19-depleted stem cell transplant. These receptor sequences come from a male patient between 2 and 9 years old who had a stem cell transplant for acute lymphoblastic leukemia, so the T cells may come from the graft donor. Both conserved end residues are part of each CDR3. D genes are given only for firm matches. Clone size, where shown, is once, few, many, or a class for clones that have expanded.

>TRBJ2-7|few|TRBV6-5|NA
TGTGCCAGCAGTTACTACGGAATCTCCTACGAGCAGTACTTC
CASSYYGISYEQYF
>TRBJ2-7|few|TRBV18|NA
TGTGCCAGCTCACTTACCACCATTCCTAACGAGCGTCGGTACTTC
CASSLTTIPNERRYF
>TRBJ1-1|NA|TRBV7-2|NA
TGTGCCAGCAGCTTAGCTCTGAAGGGGACTGAAGCTTTCTTT
CASSLALKGTEAFF
>TRBJ1-2|NA|TRBV25-1|NA
TGTGCCAGCAGTGAAAGGGCTGCTTCGGGCTATGGCTACACCTTC
CASSERAASGYGYTF
>TRBJ1-1|NA|TRBV4-1|NA
TGCGCCAGCAGCCCTCCAGGACACGTGGGTGAAGCTTTCTTT
CASSPPGHVGEAFF
>TRBJ1-2|NA|TRBV12-3/TRBV12-4|NA
TGTGCCAGCAGCCTAAGGACACTTGCCATCTATGGCTACACCTTC
CASSLRTLAIYGYTF
>TRBJ1-5|many|TRBV12-3/TRBV12-4|NA
TGTGCCAGCAGTTTGTACAGGCCTAGCAATCAGCCCCAGCATTTT
CASSLYRPSNQPQHF
>TRBJ2-1|few|TRBV5-6|TRBD2
TGTGCCAGCAGCTTAGGCGGGGGGGCCAAGCTAAATGAGCAGTTCTTC
CASSLGGGAKLNEQFF
>TRBJ2-1|NA|TRBV12-3/TRBV12-4|TRBD2
TGTGCCAGCAGTTTGGATGCGGGGGCCTACAATGAGCAGTTCTTC
CASSLDAGAYNEQFF
>TRBJ2-3|medium-sized|TRBV20-1|TRBD2
TGCAGTGCTGGAGCCCCGACTAGCGGTAGCACAGATACGCAGTATTTT
CSAGAPTSGSTDTQYF
>TRBJ1-5|few|TRBV12-3/TRBV12-4|NA
TGTGCCAGCAGTTTGGCAAAGGGTCAGCCCCAGCATTTT
CASSLAKGQPQHF
>TRBJ1-1|NA|TRBV7-8|NA
TGTGCCAGCAGCCCTCCCAATGGCAGGGAGGTGAACACTGAAGCTTTCTTT
CASSPPNGREVNTEAFF
>TRBJ2-5|many|TRBV12-3/TRBV12-4|TRBD2
TGTGCCAGCAGTTTAACGGCGGGAGCCGAGACCCAGTACTTC
CASSLTAGAETQYF
>TRBJ2-7|once|TRBV20-1|TRBD2
TGCAGTGCTAGAGGTGGTAGCGGGAGCTACGAGCAGTACTTC
CSARGGSGSYEQYF
>TRBJ2-1|NA|TRBV20-1|NA
TGCAGTGCGAGGCCGGCGGTTAGGAATGAGCAGTTCTTC
CSARPAVRNEQFF
>TRBJ1-5|NA|TRBV10-3|NA
TGTGCCTCCGGGGGGGGGATGGACCAGCCCCAGCATTTT
CASGGGMDQPQHF
>TRBJ1-2|few|TRBV4-3|NA
TGCGCCAGCAGCGAGCGTAGCTACAGGGATTATGGCTACACCTTC
CASSERSYRDYGYTF
>TRBJ2-7|NA|TRBV18|TRBD1
TGTGCCGGATCGGGACAGCCCTACGAGCAGTACTTC
CAGSGQPYEQYF
>TRBJ1-2|NA|TRBV4-3|NA
TGCGCCAGCAGCCAAGAGACAATGGCCAACTATGGCTACACCTTC
CASSQETMANYGYTF
>TRBJ2-7|few|TRBV5-1|TRBD1
TGCGCCAGCAGCTTTACAGGGGTGGGGCTTGAGGAGGACGAGCAGTACTTC
CASSFTGVGLEEDEQYF
>TRBJ2-7|NA|TRBV4-1|TRBD1
TGCGCCAGCAGCCAAACGGGACAGGGAGGTTACGAGCAGTACTTC
CASSQTGQGGYEQYF
>TRBJ1-1|NA|TRBV20-1|NA
TGCAGTGCTAAGTACGAGGTCGGCACTGAAGCTTTCTTT
CSAKYEVGTEAFF
>TRBJ2-7|few|TRBV9|TRBD1
TGTGCCAGCAGCGCCACCGGGACAGGGTCATACGAGCAGTACTTC
CASSATGTGSYEQYF
>TRBJ1-1|NA|TRBV25-1|NA
TGTGCCAGCAGTGAATCCAGGGGCACTGAAGCTTTCTTT
CASSESRGTEAFF
>TRBJ1-2|many|TRBV7-9|TRBD1
TGTGCCAGCAGCCCCGGGACAGGGGTCTATGGCTACACCTTC
CASSPGTGVYGYTF
>TRBJ2-7|NA|TRBV11-2|TRBD2
TGTGCCAGCAGCTTCCTAGCGGAACCCGGACAGTACTTC
CASSFLAEPGQYF
>TRBJ1-1|medium-sized|TRBV29-1|NA
TGCAGCGTTGAACCAGGGCGGGACACTGAAGCTTTCTTT
CSVEPGRDTEAFF
>TRBJ2-1|many|TRBV5-1|TRBD2
TGCGCCAGCAGCTTGGCTAGCGGGCGGTACAATGAGCAGTTCTTC
CASSLASGRYNEQFF
>TRBJ1-1|few|TRBV18|NA
TGTGCCAGCTCACCCCGTGCCAGGCAGGCGAACACTGAAGCTTTCTTT
CASSPRARQANTEAFF
>TRBJ2-3|few|TRBV7-9|NA
TGTGCCAGCAGCCCGGGCTTCACAGATACGCAGTATTTT
CASSPGFTDTQYF
>TRBJ2-7|few|TRBV7-2|NA
TGTGCCAGCAGCCCGCGTAGGGGGGGGGCCTACGAGCAGTACTTC
CASSPRRGGAYEQYF
>TRBJ1-6|few|TRBV15|NA
TGTGCCACCAGCAGAGCCGGTTCGCTGAGGGCACCCCTCCACTTT
CATSRAGSLRAPLHF
>TRBJ2-1|NA|TRBV6-7|TRBD2
TGTGCCAGCAGTTTAGGTCTAGCGGGCGGAAGCTCCTACAATGAGCAGTTCTTC
CASSLGLAGGSSYNEQFF
>TRBJ2-7|few|TRBV11-2|NA
TGTGCCAGCAGCTTAAGGAGGGGCCAGCGAGCCTACGAGCAGTACTTC
CASSLRRGQRAYEQYF
>TRBJ2-7|NA|TRBV28|NA
TGTGCCAGCAGTTTCACGGGGAGATACGAGCAGTACTTC
CASSFTGRYEQYF
>TRBJ1-5|NA|TRBV7-8|NA
TGTGCCAGCAGCTTAGCCAAGCAGCTTAGCCTCGGACAGTCCATTCCCCAGCATTTT
CASSLAKQLSLGQSIPQHF
>TRBJ2-1|NA|TRBV7-9|NA
TGTGCCAGCAGCTCGCCACGGATAGGGCAGTTCTTC
CASSSPRIGQFF
>TRBJ2-5|NA|TRBV5-1|NA
TGCGCCAGCAGTTTTATCCTCTCAGGCGTTCAAGAGACCCAGTACTTC
CASSFILSGVQETQYF
>TRBJ2-4|NA|TRBV28|TRBD2
TGTGCCAGCGCTAGCGGGGCCCAAAACATTCAGTACTTC
CASASGAQNIQYF
>TRBJ1-1|NA|TRBV6-2/TRBV6-3|NA
TGTACCAGCATTTTAGGGGGAAACACTGAAGCTTTCTTT
CTSILGGNTEAFF
>TRBJ1-2|NA|TRBV24-1|NA
TGTGCCACCGTTTCACGGGGTCAGGGAAACTATGGCGACACCTTC
CATVSRGQGNYGDTF
>TRBJ2-5|NA|TRBV30|TRBD1
TGTGCCTGGAGTGTACAGGGCCCGACAGGGGCGGGGGAGACCCAGTACTTC
CAWSVQGPTGAGETQYF
>TRBJ2-7|NA|TRBV12-3/TRBV12-4|NA
TGTGCCAGCAGCTCCGGGGACCCCCCCTACGAGCAGTACTTC
CASSSGDPPYEQYF
>TRBJ2-1|NA|TRBV29-1|TRBD1
TGCAGCGTTGTTGGTCCGGGACAGTTCTACAATGAGCAGTTCTTC
CSVVGPGQFYNEQFF
>TRBJ1-5|few|TRBV12-3/TRBV12-4|NA
TGTGCCAGCACCTCCGCACACGCGGGTCAGCCCCAGCATTTT
CASTSAHAGQPQHF
>TRBJ2-7|few|TRBV20-1|TRBD2
TGCAGTGCTAGAAGGGGGACTAGCGACGAGCAGTACTTC
CSARRGTSDEQYF
>TRBJ2-3|NA|TRBV18|NA
TGTGCCAGCTCACCCTTGGGGTCCTACACAGATACGCAGTATTTT
CASSPLGSYTDTQYF
>TRBJ2-7|few|TRBV20-1|NA
TGCAGTGCTAGAGAAGGGCGTGGTGACTACGAGCAGTACTTC
CSAREGRGDYEQYF
>TRBJ2-3|few|TRBV5-1|TRBD2
TGCGCCAGCAGCTTGGCCGGGAGGAAAGATACGCAGTATTTT
CASSLAGRKDTQYF
>TRBJ2-2|NA|TRBV15|TRBD2
TGTGCCACCAGCAGAGATCGACTAGCGGCCGGGGAGCTGTTTTTT
CATSRDRLAAGELFF
>TRBJ1-4|NA|TRBV12-3/TRBV12-4|NA
TGTGCCAGCAGTCTGGGACGGCTTAATGAAAAACTGTTTTTT
CASSLGRLNEKLFF
>TRBJ1-2|few|TRBV20-1|NA
TGCAGTGCTTCCCTTCCCGACAGAAACTATGGCTACACCTTC
CSASLPDRNYGYTF
>TRBJ1-1|NA|TRBV5-1|TRBD1
TGCGCCAGCAGCTATAATCCGGGACAGGTAAAAACTGAAGCTTTCTTT
CASSYNPGQVKTEAFF
>TRBJ2-3|few|TRBV9|TRBD2
TGTGCCAGCAGCCCAGGACTAGCGGATTTTAAGGCAGATACGCAGTATTTT
CASSPGLADFKADTQYF
>TRBJ2-7|few|TRBV11-2|TRBD2
TGTGCCAGCAGCTTAAGGAAAGGGGAGCGGGGGGGCCGGTTTTACGAGCAGTACTTC
CASSLRKGERGGRFYEQYF
>TRBJ2-1|NA|TRBV20-1|NA
TGCAGTGCTGACCGTTTGGGGGGCGTGTACAATGAGCAGTTCTTC
CSADRLGGVYNEQFF
>TRBJ2-3|few|TRBV4-3|NA
TGCGCCAGCAGCCAAGATTGGACGGGGGGCCTTAGCACAGATACGCAGTATTTT
CASSQDWTGGLSTDTQYF
>TRBJ2-3|NA|TRBV11-2|TRBD1
TGTGCCAGCAGCTTAGTCCTCCGGACAGGGGGCGTTAGAGATACGCAGTATTTT
CASSLVLRTGGVRDTQYF